The clone carrying this T cell receptor beta chain has ten or more counts. TCRdb re-called the RACE reads with MiXCR, one entry per CDR3 protein. Of 350,000 to 400,000 distinct CDR3 sequences listed, 5.1% are singletons. This CDR3 has 16 residues. The germline CDR1 and CDR2 sequences are KGHDR and SFDVKD. Trimming took 7 bases from V and 3 from J; bases not matched to a gene: 6. This record comes from a study of human T cells and chemical hapten exposure. The time point denotes: pre-sensitization, week 0. Treatment indicated: therapeutic diphenylcyclopropenone sensitization with weekly scalp DPC. The chain joins TRBV24-1 to TRBJ2-3; the match to TRBD2 covers 13 bases. The receptor comes from a woman in her forties or fifties with alopecia areata. Some clones in this sample may be carry-over from other donors' samples. The sample consisted of whole blood, taken in connection with sensitization to the hapten diphenylcyclopropenone (DPC). The CDR3 DNA is TGTGCCACCAGCCGGACTAGCGGGAGCCAAACAGATACGCAGTATTTT. It translates to CATSRTSGSQTDTQYF.